These T cell receptor beta chains were read from a single sample in a study of prognosis after radiotherapy for stage I lung cancer. MiXCR, run by TCRdb on the multiplex PCR reads, gives a single entry per CDR3 protein. The data contain about 18,000 distinct CDR3 sequences, around 26% of them singletons. The sample was PBMCs, taken before or after stereotactic body radiation therapy (not recorded which). The source is a donor over 45 with non-small cell lung cancer. Each CDR3 is given with its conserved first and last residue. D genes are given only for firm matches.

J gene,D gene,V gene,CDR3 protein
TRBJ1-2,-,TRBV11-2,CASSTGGMHGYTF
TRBJ1-2,-,TRBV6-1,CASNYRDNISGYTF
TRBJ2-1,TRBD2,TRBV9,CSSIVRAGGPASEQFF
TRBJ2-1,-,TRBV5-1,CASSGRDLNEQFF
TRBJ2-3,TRBD2,TRBV30,CAFGLARFTDTQYF
TRBJ1-5,-,TRBV4-1,CASSQDSHVSNQPQHF
TRBJ2-7,-,TRBV3-1,CASRENAGRREQYF
TRBJ1-1,-,TRBV19,CASSGGQGLWSTEAFF
TRBJ2-2,-,TRBV20-1,CSATIRDLELFF
TRBJ1-6,TRBD1,TRBV5-1,CASSRDRESSYNSPLHF
TRBJ1-6,TRBD1,TRBV19,CASSQDRISPLHF
TRBJ2-5,-,TRBV19,CASNHEGTQETQYF
TRBJ2-7,-,TRBV6-2/TRBV6-3,CASSSPRTGTPYEQYF
TRBJ2-5,-,TRBV27,CASSLSRIEGTQYF
TRBJ1-4,-,TRBV2,CASSWQGVIEKLFF
TRBJ1-3,-,TRBV30,CVWTRGGATGNTIYF
TRBJ1-4,-,TRBV7-2,CASSLDPARGEKLFF
TRBJ2-3,-,TRBV5-4,CASSSDPAGADTQYF
TRBJ2-1,TRBD2,TRBV20-1,CSARDSGLAGSNEQFF
TRBJ2-7,-,TRBV6-1,CASSKGRGAYEQYF
TRBJ1-3,-,TRBV13,CASRCYSDTIYF
TRBJ2-1,-,TRBV7-9,CASSPSRYSEQFF
TRBJ1-2,-,TRBV19,CASSIGSFYGYTF
TRBJ2-1,TRBD2,TRBV5-1,CASSQGLAGAYEQFF
TRBJ2-7,-,TRBV24-1,CATRSTRRSYGQYF
TRBJ2-3,TRBD2,TRBV20-1,CSARRLAGTDTQYF
TRBJ1-5,-,TRBV10-2,CASSEPWDYNQPQHF
TRBJ2-7,-,TRBV18,CASSTRTISYEQYF
TRBJ1-3,-,TRBV5-1,CASSLWTRSGNTIYF
TRBJ1-3,TRBD1,TRBV9,CASSAGQGVNTIYF
TRBJ1-1,TRBD1,TRBV6-9,CGSSKGQGGLNTEAFF
TRBJ1-2,TRBD1,TRBV5-1,CASSEGQGVLGYTF
TRBJ2-2,-,TRBV2,CASSEAKTVGELFF
TRBJ2-7,-,TRBV6-2/TRBV6-3,CASSRDIVYEQYF
TRBJ2-3,-,TRBV2,CASSVTDTQYF
TRBJ2-1,-,TRBV4-1,CASSQESRSYNEQFF
TRBJ1-2,-,TRBV29-1,CSVGDGTNYGYTF
TRBJ2-1,TRBD2,TRBV11-3,CASSFALAGERSYNEQFF
TRBJ2-7,TRBD1,TRBV5-1,CASSPGTGEWYEQYF
TRBJ2-7,-,TRBV5-6,CASSLGIYEQYF